This passage covers 13 T cell receptor beta chains from one sample sequenced in a study of blood T cell repertoires in COVID-19. TCRdb keeps only in-frame clones here, not all; method: immunoSEQ multiplex PCR. Of roughly 100,000 clones in the sample, 84% were seen once. The sequenced sample was peripheral blood. The origin of the receptors is a woman in her sixties with acute or convalescent COVID-19.

This chain uses TRBV3-1 (or the pseudogene TRBV3-2) with TRBJ2-5; D not certain. CDR1 LGHDT and CDR2 YNNKEL come from the germline V gene (reference sequence). Trimming removed 4 bases at V and 5 bases at J, with 5 bases between. CDR3 size: 11 residues. CDR3 region: CASSRLETQYF. The CDR3 DNA follows: TGTGCCAGCAGCCGGCTCGAGACCCAGTACTTC.

V usage is TRBV2 and J usage is TRBJ1-4; 7 nucleotides line up with TRBD1. V was clipped by 3 bases and J by 7 bases; unmatched bases: 5. Germline assignment: CDR1 SNHLY and CDR2 FYNNEI. This CDR3 spans 14 amino acids. DNA for the CDR3: TGTGCCAGCAGTGAGTCGACAGGGTTTGAAAAACTGTTTTTT. It specifies CASSESTGFEKLFF.

J is TRBJ1-2 and V is TRBV7-2; possibly TRBD1 for D (6 bases). Germline V lookup: CDR1 SGHTA, CDR2 FQGNSA. With 5 bases removed from V and 6 bases from J, the gap between germline ends came to 19 bases. This CDR3 is built from 15 residues. In DNA, the CDR3 is TGTGCCAGCAGCCCGGCGACAGGTCTCCTAAATGGCTACACCTTC. Protein sequence: CASSPATGLLNGYTF.

V gene TRBV4-1 combines with J gene TRBJ1-2; D gene unclear. Germline CDR1 reads MGHRA; CDR2 reads YSYEKL. V lost 4 bases and J 4 bases, leaving 4 bases between the germline ends. This CDR3 has 11 residues. The CDR3 here is CASSRGYGYTF. CDR3 sequence (DNA): TGCGCCAGCAGCCGAGGCTATGGCTACACCTTC.

J is TRBJ1-6 and V is TRBV15; 10 bases align to TRBD1. There are 15 residues in the CDR3. J gave up 8 bases and V 5 bases, and 6 bases lay outside the gene matches. Germline CDR1 and CDR2: LNHNV and YYDKDF (reference sequence). CDR3 sequence reads: CATSGPGQGHSPLHF. The CDR3 nucleotides read TGTGCCACCAGCGGTCCGGGACAGGGGCATTCACCCCTCCACTTT.

The V call is TRBV12-3 or TRBV12-4, the J call TRBJ1-2; tentative D call: TRBD1 (6 bases). This CDR3 has 13 amino acids. V dropped 5 bases and J dropped 2 bases, with 9 bases sitting between them. The CDR3 sequence is CASSRQENYGYTF. The CDR3 DNA reads TGTGCCAGCAGTAGACAGGAGAACTATGGCTACACCTTC.

The J gene is TRBJ2-7, the V gene TRBV6-5; 8 bases map to TRBD1. In germline, CDR1 is MNHEY, CDR2 SVGAGI. CDR3 length equals 15 residues. V shed 5 bases and J 6 bases; nucleotides not matched to a gene: 12. The CDR3 protein is CASSTRQGAEGEQYF. CDR3 sequence (DNA): TGTGCCAGCAGTACACGCCAGGGGGCAGAAGGCGAGCAGTACTTC.

The CDR3 nucleotides read TGTGCCAGCAGTTGGCCCGGGACTCCCCAGTACTTC. It encodes CASSWPGTPQYF. The chain uses TRBV12-3 or TRBV12-4 and TRBJ2-7; TRBD2 is a possible D gene (6 bases). The CDR3 is 12 amino acids. Trimming shortened V by 4 bases and J by 10 bases, and 14 bases separated the two germline ends.

The chain links TRBV19 to TRBJ2-1, with unresolved D. In germline, CDR1 is LNHDA, CDR2 SQIVND (reference sequence). Trimming removed 6 bases at V and 6 bases at J, with 15 bases between. CDR3 length: 14 amino acids. CDR3 sequence: CASSIQTITNEQFF. CDR3 nucleotides: TGTGCCAGTAGCATCCAGACAATCACCAATGAGCAGTTCTTC.

This chain links TRBV5-1 with TRBJ2-2; tentative D call: TRBD1 (5 bases). Germline V gene sequence: CDR1 SGHRS, CDR2 YFSETQ. The CDR3 is 15 amino acids. V lost 3 bases and J lost 2, with 11 bases in between. In DNA form, the CDR3 reads TGCGCCAGCAGCTATGGACAACCAAACACCGGGGAGCTGTTTTTT. Its translation: CASSYGQPNTGELFF. Looking up the rest from reference TRBV5-1 and TRBJ2-2 gives the full variable domain: KAGVTQTPRYLIKTRGQQVTLSCSPISGHRSVSWYQQTPGQGLQFLFEYFSETQRNKGNFPGRFSGRQFSNSRSEMNVSTLELGDSALYLCASSYGQPNTGELFFGEGSRLTVL.

This clone was observed a handful of times. The chain employs TRBV6-6 and TRBJ1-1; D is unclear. The V end lost 0 bases, the J end lost 1 base, and 6 bases lay between the germline ends. CDR3 size: 14 residues. Germline loops: CDR1 MNHNY, CDR2 SVGAGI (reference sequence). The CDR3 reads CASSYSSPNTEAFF. The CDR3 DNA is TGTGCCAGCAGTTACTCGAGTCCGAACACTGAAGCTTTCTTT.

The chain employs TRBV5-1 and TRBJ1-1; 8 bases fit TRBD1. With V trimmed by 4 bases and J by 11 bases, 10 bases remained unmatched. This CDR3 has 13 residues. From germline, CDR1 is SGHRS and CDR2 YFSETQ. The CDR3 nucleotides read TGCGCCAGCAGCGCCGGACAGGGCGGTGGGGCTTTCTTT. Translation: CASSAGQGGGAFF.

The chain carries TRBV28 and TRBJ1-5; TRBD1 aligns across 7 bases. Trimming at V came to 11 bases and at J to 6 bases, leaving 10 bases not matched to a gene. Germline CDR1 MDHEN, CDR2 SYDVKM. The length of the CDR3 is 13 residues. CDR3 region: CACKTGNFQPQHF. CDR3 DNA: TGTGCCTGCAAGACAGGGAATTTTCAGCCCCAGCATTTT.